Below, 14 T cell receptor beta chains from the same sample are listed, as sequenced in a study of blood T cell repertoires in COVID-19. TCRdb's copy holds only in-frame clones and misses some; the assay was immunoSEQ multiplex PCR. Counted here are under 300,000 clones, approximately 90% occurring once; the ten biggest clones make up around 6%. The material sequenced was PBMCs or T cells enriched from blood (not recorded which). These receptors were taken from a woman aged 25-40 years with acute COVID-19.

This clone is a singleton in its sample. The V call is TRBV11-3, the J call TRBJ2-3; TRBD1 might be the D (6 bases). Germline values: CDR1 SGHNT, CDR2 YENEEA. V was pared by 0 bases and J by 4 bases, with 11 bases between. This CDR3 is 15 amino acids long. CDR3: CASSLDGSGADTQYF. DNA for the CDR3: TGTGCCAGCAGCTTAGATGGGTCAGGGGCAGATACGCAGTATTTT.

This chain joins TRBV7-9 and TRBJ2-7, with a possible D match to TRBD2 (5 bases). This CDR3 region has 15 residues. Germline assignment: CDR1 SEHNR and CDR2 FQNEAQ (reference sequence). V lost 1 base and J 7 bases, leaving 17 bases between the germline ends. CDR3 nucleotide sequence: TGTGCCAGCAGCTTAGTGGTGCGGGCCCTCAATGAGCAGTACTTC. Its protein is CASSLVVRALNEQYF.

The CDR3 protein is CASSLRQGTYEQYF. The DNA for the CDR3 is TGTGCCAGCAGTTTGCGACAGGGTACCTACGAGCAGTACTTC. The chain has TRBV28 and TRBJ2-7; 7 nucleotides match TRBD1. Trimming took 3 bases from V and 2 from J; bases not matched to a gene: 4. The CDR3 runs 14 residues. The germline CDR1 and CDR2 sequences are MDHEN and SYDVKM.

This rearrangement joins TRBV11-1 to TRBJ2-1; 9 nucleotides align to TRBD2. Germline CDR1 is SGHAT and CDR2 is FQDESV (reference sequence). The junction had 12 bases not matched to a gene; V was cut back by 6 bases and J by 6 bases. The length of the CDR3 is 16 residues. The CDR3 loop reads CASSLPLAGLGNEQFF. The DNA of the CDR3 is TGTGCCAGCAGTCTACCGCTAGCGGGGCTTGGCAATGAGCAGTTCTTC.

The chain couples TRBV28 to TRBJ1-1, with 9 bases matching TRBD1. This CDR3 contains 14 residues. V lost 4 bases to trimming and J lost 1 base; unmatched junction nucleotides: 1. Germline V gene sequence: CDR1 MDHEN, CDR2 SYDVKM. This CDR3 is CASSSTGGNTEAFF. In DNA, the CDR3 is TGTGCCAGCAGTTCGACAGGGGGGAACACTGAAGCTTTCTTT.

V gene TRBV19 combines with J gene TRBJ2-7; TRBD2 matches 9 bases. The germline CDR1 and CDR2 sequences are LNHDA and SQIVND (reference sequence). The CDR3 consists of 15 residues. The V segment lost 4 bases and the J segment 2 bases; nucleotides outside the gene matches: 6. The CDR3 region has the DNA TGTGCCAGTAGTACTAGCGGGATTTCTCCCTACGAGCAGTACTTC. Its translation is CASSTSGISPYEQYF. Combining the CDR3 with reference TRBV19 and TRBJ2-7 gives the whole variable domain DGGITQSPKYLFRKEGQNVTLSCEQNLNHDAMYWYRQDPGQGLRLIYYSQIVNDFQKGDIAEGYSVSREKKESFPLTVTSAQKNPTAFYLCASSTSGISPYEQYFGPGTRLTVT.

The chain carries TRBV21-1 and TRBJ1-1. TRBV21-1 corresponds to a pseudogene. CDR3 length: 12 amino acids. The CDR3 is CASSIEHTEAFF. CDR3 DNA: TGTGCCAGCAGCATCGAGCACACTGAAGCTTTCTTT.

The chain carries TRBV6-2 or TRBV6-3 and TRBJ2-1; TRBD1 matches at 8 bases. This CDR3 contains 14 residues. The J segment lost 8 bases and the V segment lost 0 bases, leaving 3 bases of the junction unmatched. Looked up from germline, CDR1 is MNHEY and CDR2 is SVGEGT. The CDR3 sequence is CASSYSSDRDEQFF. CDR3 in DNA: TGTGCCAGCAGTTACTCGTCGGACAGGGATGAGCAGTTCTTC.

The V call is TRBV7-3, the J call TRBJ2-1, with 9 bases lining up with TRBD2. V lost 3 bases to trimming and J lost 10 bases; unmatched junction nucleotides: 7. Looked up from germline, CDR1 is SGHTA and CDR2 is FQGTGA. CDR3 size: 14 residues. The CDR3 coding sequence is TGTGCCAGCAGCTTGTGGGGAGCGGGAGGCGAGCAGTTCTTC. It encodes CASSLWGAGGEQFF. Drawing the rest from reference TRBV7-3 and TRBJ2-1, the complete variable domain is GAGVSQTPSNKVTEKGKYVELRCDPISGHTALYWYRQSLGQGPEFLIYFQGTGAADDSGLPNDRFFAVRPEGSVSTLKIQRTERGDSAVYLCASSLWGAGGEQFFGPGTRLTVL.

This clone was picked up one time. This chain joins TRBV11-1 and TRBJ2-2; D perhaps matches TRBD1 (6 bases). The CDR3 is 15 residues long. Trimming left V 1 base short and J 5 bases short, with 11 bases between. Germline V CDR1 and CDR2: SGHAT, FQDESV (reference sequence). The CDR3 DNA reads as TGTGCCAGCAGCTTAGTGTCAGGGGCTACCGGGGAGCTGTTTTTT. It is translated as CASSLVSGATGELFF.

To note about this clone: The junction shows a germline mismatch at one end, possibly a read error. The V call is TRBV28, the J call TRBJ2-3; 8 bases are shared with TRBD2. Germline-derived CDR1 and CDR2 are MDHEN and SYDVKM. CDR3 length equals 18 residues. CDR3 protein: CASCFPLGSGGARDTQYF. CDR3 DNA sequence: TGTGCCAGCTGTTTTCCCCTGGGGTCGGGGGGGGCAAGAGATACGCAGTATTTT.

The chain joins TRBV7-2 to TRBJ1-2; 7 nucleotides line up with TRBD1. This CDR3 spans 14 amino acids. V lost 5 bases to trimming and J lost 6 bases; unmatched junction nucleotides: 9. The germline V gene encodes CDR1 SGHTA and CDR2 FQGNSA. Written as DNA, the CDR3 is TGTGCCAGCAGCCCGACAGGGCGGGCAAATGGCTACACCTTC. It encodes CASSPTGRANGYTF.

This chain uses TRBV5-1 with TRBJ1-1; maybe TRBD1 (5 bases). Per germline, CDR1 SGHRS and CDR2 YFSETQ. The CDR3 extends over 13 amino acids. V dropped 3 bases and J dropped 5 bases, with 11 bases sitting between them. CDR3 nucleotide sequence: TGCGCCAGCAGCTCCAGGGAGGGGACTGAAGCTTTCTTT. It encodes CASSSREGTEAFF.

This chain uses TRBV6-5 with TRBJ2-1; D is perhaps TRBD2 (5 bases). Trimming left V 0 bases short and J 15 bases short, with 12 bases between. Germline V gene lookup returns CDR1 MNHEY and CDR2 SVGAGI. CDR3 size: 12 residues. CDR3 nucleotide sequence: TGTGCCAGCAGTTACTCCGGTGTGGACTGGTTCTTC. As protein: CASSYSGVDWFF.